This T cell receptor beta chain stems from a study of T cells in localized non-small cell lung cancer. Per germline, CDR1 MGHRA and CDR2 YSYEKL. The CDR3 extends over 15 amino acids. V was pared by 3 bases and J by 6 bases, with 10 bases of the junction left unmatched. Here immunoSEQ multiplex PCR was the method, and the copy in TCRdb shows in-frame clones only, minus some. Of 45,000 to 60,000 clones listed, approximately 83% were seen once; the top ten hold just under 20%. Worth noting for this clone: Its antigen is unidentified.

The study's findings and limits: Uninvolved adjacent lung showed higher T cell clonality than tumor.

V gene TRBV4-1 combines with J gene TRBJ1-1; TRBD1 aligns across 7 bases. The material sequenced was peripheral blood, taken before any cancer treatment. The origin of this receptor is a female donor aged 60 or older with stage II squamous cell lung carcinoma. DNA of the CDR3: TGCGCCAGCAGCCACCCGACAGGGTGGGACGCTGAAGCTTTCTTT. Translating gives CASSHPTGWDAEAFF.